Listed below are T cell receptor beta chains from one sample, sequenced in a study of T-cell reconstitution after alpha-beta-depleted transplantation in children. One entry per CDR3 protein, called by TCRdb with MiXCR from the PCR reads. The sample lists approximately 400,000 distinct CDR3 sequences, 11% occurring once. This material consisted of PBMCs from the stem cell graft donor, taken from the stem cell graft. The receptors stem from a human donor who donated a stem cell graft to a child with acute myeloid leukemia. CDR3s include the opening cysteine and the closing phenylalanine or tryptophan. D genes are given only for firm matches. Clone size, where shown, is once, few, many, or a class for clones that have expanded.

v_gene: TRBV9
d_gene: NA
abundance: many
j_gene: TRBJ1-1
CDR3nt: TGTGCCAGCAGCGTCTTTTGGAACACTGAAGCTTTCTTT
CDR3aa: CASSVFWNTEAFF

v_gene: TRBV6-1
d_gene: TRBD1
abundance: many
j_gene: TRBJ2-1
CDR3nt: TGTGCCAGCAGTGTCAGGGACAGAAGTAATTTCTTC
CDR3aa: CASSVRDRSNFF

v_gene: TRBV20-1
d_gene: NA
abundance: NA
j_gene: TRBJ2-2
CDR3nt: TGCAGTGCTAGAGTGTTAGGGCGTCGATCGAACACCGGGGAGCTGTTTTTT
CDR3aa: CSARVLGRRSNTGELFF

v_gene: TRBV18
d_gene: NA
abundance: NA
j_gene: TRBJ2-3
CDR3nt: TGTGCCAGCTCACCACAGGTTTACACAGATACGCAGTATTTT
CDR3aa: CASSPQVYTDTQYF

v_gene: TRBV7-9
d_gene: NA
abundance: NA
j_gene: TRBJ2-2
CDR3nt: TGTGCCAGCAGCGCAGGGACAAGCGGCCCCACCGGGGAGCTGTTTTTT
CDR3aa: CASSAGTSGPTGELFF

v_gene: TRBV5-1
d_gene: NA
abundance: few
j_gene: TRBJ2-5
CDR3nt: TGCGCCAGCGGGGGAAAAGAGACCCAGTACTTC
CDR3aa: CASGGKETQYF

v_gene: TRBV7-8
d_gene: NA
abundance: many
j_gene: TRBJ2-5
CDR3nt: TGTGCCAGCAGCCTAAGGACCTTCGGGACCCAGTACTTC
CDR3aa: CASSLRTFGTQYF

v_gene: TRBV20-1
d_gene: NA
abundance: many
j_gene: TRBJ2-5
CDR3nt: TGCAGTGCTAGCGTGGGGGAGACCCAGTACTTC
CDR3aa: CSASVGETQYF

v_gene: TRBV10-3
d_gene: NA
abundance: many
j_gene: TRBJ2-3
CDR3nt: TGTGCCATCAGTGAGAGAGGACAGATTAGCACAGATACGCAGTATTTT
CDR3aa: CAISERGQISTDTQYF

v_gene: TRBV2
d_gene: TRBD1
abundance: many
j_gene: TRBJ1-4
CDR3nt: TGTGCCAGCAGACCCCGGACAGGCTCGAGTGAAAAACTGTTTTTT
CDR3aa: CASRPRTGSSEKLFF

v_gene: TRBV10-3
d_gene: TRBD1
abundance: NA
j_gene: TRBJ2-3
CDR3nt: TGTGCCATCAGGGACAGGGGAAGCACAGATACGCAGTATTTT
CDR3aa: CAIRDRGSTDTQYF

v_gene: TRBV7-3
d_gene: NA
abundance: NA
j_gene: TRBJ2-3
CDR3nt: TGTGCCAGCAGCTGGTCCCTAACAGATACGCAGTATTTT
CDR3aa: CASSWSLTDTQYF